This T cell receptor beta chain was recorded in a study of low-dose radiotherapy and immunotherapy resistance in tumors. TRAV- and TRBV-specific primers, spanning alpha and beta chains, primed first-strand cDNA. For amplifying TCRs, the PCR ran for roughly 20 cycles with Phusion, which was used together with a constant-region primer and the adapter on the V primers. From the reads, TCRdb called clonotypes with MiXCR, one entry per CDR3 protein. Here the sample spans under 110,000 distinct CDR3 sequences, less than 25% being singletons. Time point of the sample: after trial treatment. Sample treatment: LDRT plus nivolumab, ipilimumab, low-dose cyclophosphamide and aspirin (RACIN trial). Germline CDR1 MNHEY, CDR2 SVGAGI. The CDR3 spans 15 residues. Trimming cost V 8 bases and J 4 bases, with 15 bases left between them. This clonotype was seen repeatedly, ten times or more.

This sample comprised PBMCs, obtained after low-dose radiotherapy plus immunotherapy. The chain is built from TRBV6-5 and TRBJ2-6; tentatively, D is TRBD1 (6 bases). The clonotype originates from a male donor with prostate cancer. The CDR3 bases are TGTGCCAGCGGATCCAGGGACACCGGGGCCAACGTCCTGACTTTC. It is translated as CASGSRDTGANVLTF.